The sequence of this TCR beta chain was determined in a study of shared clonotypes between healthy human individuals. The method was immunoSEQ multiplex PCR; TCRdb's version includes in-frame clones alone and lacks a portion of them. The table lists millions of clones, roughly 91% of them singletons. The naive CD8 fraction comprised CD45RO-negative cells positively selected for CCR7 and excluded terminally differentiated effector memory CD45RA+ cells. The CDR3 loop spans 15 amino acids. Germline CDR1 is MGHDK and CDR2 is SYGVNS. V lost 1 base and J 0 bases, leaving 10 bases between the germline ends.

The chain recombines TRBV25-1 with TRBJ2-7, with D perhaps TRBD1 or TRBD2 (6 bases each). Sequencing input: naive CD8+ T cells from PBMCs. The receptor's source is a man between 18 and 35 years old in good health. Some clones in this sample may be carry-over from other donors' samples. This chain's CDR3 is CASSESGGYSYEQYF. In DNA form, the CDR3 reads TGTGCCAGCAGTGAATCCGGGGGCTACTCCTACGAGCAGTACTTC.